This T cell receptor (beta chain) derives from a study of persistence of HIV-infected CD4 T cells. Overlapping HIV-1 Gag 15-mer peptides at around 1 ug per peptide per mL were used. Sorting of responding CD4+ T cells relied on upregulated CD40 ligand together with CD69. An approximately 17-hour stimulation of CD8-depleted PBMCs used anti-CD28/CD49d costimulation, CD40-blocking antibody and enfuvirtide. About this clone: Its antigen is unknown.

The immunoSEQ assay was version 4, run in survey mode. The data were produced by immunoSEQ multiplex PCR, yet TCRdb's version contains in-frame clones alone and is incomplete. The sample records under 25,000 clones, approximately 74% being singletons. The CDR3 runs to 14 residues. The germline V gene has CDR1 KGHSH and CDR2 LQKENI. V lost 3 bases and J 0 bases, leaving 6 bases between the germline ends. The input for sequencing was CD4+ T cells sorted from PBMCs after approximately 20-hour stimulation, taken from a patient who received antiretroviral therapy. The chain carries TRBV18 and TRBJ1-3; D gene uncertain. The sequence derives from an adult man with HIV who was CMV-seropositive. The CDR3 bases are TGTGCCAGCTCACCGGAGTTCTCTGGAAACACCATATATTTT. Protein sequence: CASSPEFSGNTIYF.